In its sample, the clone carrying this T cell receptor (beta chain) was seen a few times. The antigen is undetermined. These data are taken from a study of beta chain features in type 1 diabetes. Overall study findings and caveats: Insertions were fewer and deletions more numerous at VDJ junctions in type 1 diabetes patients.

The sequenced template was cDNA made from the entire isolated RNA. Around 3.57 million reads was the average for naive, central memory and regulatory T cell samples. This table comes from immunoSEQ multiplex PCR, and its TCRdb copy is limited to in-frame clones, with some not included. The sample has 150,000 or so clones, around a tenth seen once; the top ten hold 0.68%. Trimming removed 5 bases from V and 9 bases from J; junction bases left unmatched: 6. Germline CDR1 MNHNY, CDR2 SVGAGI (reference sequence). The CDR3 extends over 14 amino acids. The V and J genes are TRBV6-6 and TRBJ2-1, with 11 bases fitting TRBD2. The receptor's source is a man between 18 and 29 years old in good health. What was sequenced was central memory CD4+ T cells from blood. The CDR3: CASSIAGGLGEQFF. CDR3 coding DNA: TGTGCCAGCAGTATAGCGGGGGGGCTTGGTGAGCAGTTCTTC.